These T cell receptor beta chains were read from a single sample in a study of blood T cell repertoires in COVID-19. Data came from immunoSEQ multiplex PCR; TCRdb stores just in-frame clones and leaves some out. The sample holds under 250,000 clones, around 82% seen once. The sequencing sample was made of peripheral blood. The source is a man between 45 and 60 years old with active or convalescent COVID-19. The CDR3 runs from the conserved cysteine through the conserved F or W. The D gene is left open where the match is weak. Only some rows state a clone size, as once, few, many or a class for expanded clones.

d_call	j_call	clone_size	v_call	cdr3_aa	cdr3_nt
TRBD1	TRBJ1-1	.	TRBV9	CASSVGGQGGSEAFF	TGTGCCAGCAGCGTAGGGGGACAGGGGGGTAGTGAAGCTTTCTTT
.	TRBJ1-1	.	TRBV6-2/TRBV6-3	CASSPLTGPLEAFF	TGTGCCAGCAGCCCACTGACAGGTCCCCTTGAAGCTTTCTTT
.	TRBJ2-2	.	TRBV25-1	CASSEYSGWAGELFF	TGTGCCAGCAGTGAATATTCGGGTTGGGCCGGGGAGCTGTTTTTT
TRBD2	TRBJ2-5	.	TRBV5-4	CASSEVGGETQYF	TGTGCCAGCAGCGAAGTCGGGGGGGAGACCCAGTACTTC
.	TRBJ1-1	.	TRBV4-3	CASSQDAGRLNTEAFF	TGCGCCAGCAGCCAAGACGCGGGACGGCTGAACACTGAAGCTTTCTTT
.	TRBJ1-4	.	TRBV5-6	CASSQVSGEGEKLFF	TGTGCCAGCAGCCAAGTCTCGGGGGAAGGCGAAAAACTGTTTTTT
TRBD1	TRBJ1-5	.	TRBV3-1/TRBV3-2	CASSQGVTGRQPQHF	TGTGCCAGCAGCCAAGGAGTGACAGGGAGGCAGCCCCAGCATTTT
.	TRBJ1-1	.	TRBV27	CASSTSSGPYTEAFF	TGTGCCAGCAGTACATCTAGTGGCCCGTACACTGAAGCTTTCTTT
TRBD2	TRBJ2-1	.	TRBV6-5	CASRIAGGPYDEQFF	TGTGCCAGCAGAATAGCGGGGGGGCCTTATGATGAGCAGTTCTTC
.	TRBJ1-3	.	TRBV7-2	CASSFVETAGNTIYF	TGTGCCAGCAGCTTCGTCGAGACAGCTGGAAACACCATATATTTT
TRBD1	TRBJ2-7	.	TRBV5-1	CASSPGGGTYEQYF	TGCGCCAGCAGTCCAGGGGGCGGAACCTACGAGCAGTACTTC
TRBD1	TRBJ1-2	once	TRBV3-1/TRBV3-2	CASSPLRTGVGYTF	TGTGCCAGCAGCCCTTTACGGACAGGGGTCGGCTACACCTTC
.	TRBJ2-6	.	TRBV19	CASSTAPGANVLTF	TGTGCCAGTAGCACAGCTCCTGGGGCCAACGTCCTGACTTTC
.	TRBJ1-1	.	TRBV19	CASTQDHGAEAFF	TGTGCCAGTACCCAAGACCACGGGGCTGAAGCTTTCTTT
TRBD1	TRBJ1-4	.	TRBV19	CASSPHPGQINEKLFF	TGTGCCAGTAGTCCACACCCGGGACAGATTAATGAAAAACTGTTTTTT
.	TRBJ1-1	.	TRBV6-1	CASSEQPPGAMNTEAFF	TGTGCCAGCAGTGAACAACCGCCGGGAGCCATGAACACTGAAGCTTTCTTT
TRBD2	TRBJ2-5	.	TRBV9	CASSSRLAGGKETQYF	TGTGCCAGCAGCTCCAGACTAGCGGGGGGGAAAGAGACCCAGTACTTC
.	TRBJ1-1	.	TRBV6-5	CASSRDYMNTEAFF	TGTGCCAGCAGCCGGGACTACATGAACACTGAAGCTTTCTTT
.	TRBJ1-6	.	TRBV6-2/TRBV6-3	CASSYRLDSPLHF	TGTGCCAGCAGTTATCGCCTAGATTCACCCCTCCACTTT
.	TRBJ2-3	.	TRBV7-3	CASSLSLATGVMSTDTQYF	TGTGCCAGCAGCTTAAGCCTAGCGACGGGTGTTATGAGCACAGATACGCAGTATTTT
.	TRBJ1-2	.	TRBV7-9	CASSLGSRDTDGYTF	TGTGCCAGCAGCTTAGGATCGAGGGACACCGATGGCTACACCTTC
TRBD1	TRBJ1-1	.	TRBV6-1	CASSDWGQGTPEAFF	TGTGCCAGCAGTGATTGGGGACAGGGAACTCCTGAAGCTTTCTTT
.	TRBJ2-1	.	TRBV21-1	CASSIVDRGRGNEQFF	TGTGCCAGCAGCATCGTGGACAGGGGGCGCGGGAATGAGCAGTTCTTC
TRBD1	TRBJ2-2	once	TRBV11-3	CASSKVGQGKAGELFF	TGTGCCAGCAGCAAAGTGGGACAGGGTAAAGCCGGGGAGCTGTTTTTT
TRBD1	TRBJ1-2	.	TRBV12-3/TRBV12-4	CASSSGQAYGYTF	TGTGCCAGCAGTTCAGGACAGGCCTATGGCTACACCTTC
TRBD2	TRBJ2-1	.	TRBV7-7	CASSLATGGYNEQFF	TGTGCCAGCAGCTTAGCGACGGGGGGTTACAATGAGCAGTTCTTC